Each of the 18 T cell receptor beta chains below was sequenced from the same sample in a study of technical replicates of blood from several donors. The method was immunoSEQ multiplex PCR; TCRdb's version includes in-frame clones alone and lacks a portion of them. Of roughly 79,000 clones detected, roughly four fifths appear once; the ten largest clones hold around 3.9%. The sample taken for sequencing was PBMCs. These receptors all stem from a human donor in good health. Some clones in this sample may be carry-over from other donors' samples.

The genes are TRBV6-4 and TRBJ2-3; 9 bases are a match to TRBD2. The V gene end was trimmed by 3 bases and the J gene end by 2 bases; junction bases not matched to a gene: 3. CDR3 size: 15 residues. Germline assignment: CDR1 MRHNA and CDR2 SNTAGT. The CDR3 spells CASSEASGNTDTQYF. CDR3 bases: TGTGCCAGCAGTGAAGCTAGCGGGAACACAGATACGCAGTATTTT.

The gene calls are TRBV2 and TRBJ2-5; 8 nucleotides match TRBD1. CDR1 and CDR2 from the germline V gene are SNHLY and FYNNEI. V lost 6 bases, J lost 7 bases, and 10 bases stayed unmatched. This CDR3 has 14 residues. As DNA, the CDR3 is TGTGCCAGCAGCCTACAGGGGGAGGAGGTGACCCAGTACTTC. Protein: CASSLQGEEVTQYF.

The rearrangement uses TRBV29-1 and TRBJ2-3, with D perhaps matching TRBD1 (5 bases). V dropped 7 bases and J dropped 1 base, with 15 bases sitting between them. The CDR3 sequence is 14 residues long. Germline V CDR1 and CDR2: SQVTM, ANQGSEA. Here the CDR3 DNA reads TGCAGCGCCCCCGGTGAAGGGGGCACAGATACGCAGTATTTT. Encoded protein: CSAPGEGGTDTQYF.

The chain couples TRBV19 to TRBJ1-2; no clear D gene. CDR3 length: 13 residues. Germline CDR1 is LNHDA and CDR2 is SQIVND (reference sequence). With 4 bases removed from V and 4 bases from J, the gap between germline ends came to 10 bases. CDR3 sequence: CASSTEGGYGYTF. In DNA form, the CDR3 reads TGTGCCAGTAGTACGGAGGGTGGCTATGGCTACACCTTC.

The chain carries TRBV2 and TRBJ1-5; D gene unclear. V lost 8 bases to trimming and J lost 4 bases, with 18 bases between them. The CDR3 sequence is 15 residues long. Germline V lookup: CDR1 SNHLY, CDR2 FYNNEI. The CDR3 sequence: CASQGTGGWNQPQHF. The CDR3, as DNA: TGTGCCAGCCAAGGTACGGGAGGCTGGAATCAGCCCCAGCATTTT. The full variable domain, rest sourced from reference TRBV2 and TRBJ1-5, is EPEVTQTPSHQVTQMGQEVILRCVPISNHLYFYWYRQILGQKVEFLVSFYNNEISEKSEIFDDQFSVERPDGSNFTLKIRSTKLEDSAMYFCASQGTGGWNQPQHFGDGTRLSIL.

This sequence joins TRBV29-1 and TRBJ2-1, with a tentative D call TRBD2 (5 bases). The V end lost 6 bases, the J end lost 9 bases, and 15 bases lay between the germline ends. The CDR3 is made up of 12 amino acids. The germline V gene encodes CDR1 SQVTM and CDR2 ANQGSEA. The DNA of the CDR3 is TGCAGCGTGGCCCTTGGAGCGGTTGAGCAGTTCTTC. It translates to CSVALGAVEQFF.

CDR3 nucleotides: TGTGCCAGCACCAAGGGAGGCCGGGGCGGCTACACCTTC. Translated: CASTKGGRGGYTF. The chain uses TRBV4-2 and TRBJ1-2; a weak D match, TRBD1 (5 bases). The CDR3 length is 13 residues. Germline V gives CDR1 LGHNA, CDR2 YNFKEQ. The ends were cut back, 7 bases at V and 8 bases at J, with 17 bases in the middle.

The CDR3 sequence: CASSLGHSPLHF. As DNA, the CDR3 is TGTGCCAGCAGTTTGGGGCATTCACCCCTCCACTTT. This sequence joins TRBV27 and TRBJ1-6; a weak D match, TRBD1 (5 bases). The ends were cut back, 3 bases at V and 8 bases at J, with 5 bases in the middle. The CDR3 runs 12 residues. In germline, CDR1 is MNHEY, CDR2 SMNVEV (reference sequence).

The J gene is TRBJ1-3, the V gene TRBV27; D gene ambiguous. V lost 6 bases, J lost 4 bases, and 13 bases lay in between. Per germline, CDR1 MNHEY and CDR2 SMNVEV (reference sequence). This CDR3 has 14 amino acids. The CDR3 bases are TGTGCCAGCAGCGCGGGAGGTTTCGGAAACACCATATATTTT. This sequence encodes CASSAGGFGNTIYF.

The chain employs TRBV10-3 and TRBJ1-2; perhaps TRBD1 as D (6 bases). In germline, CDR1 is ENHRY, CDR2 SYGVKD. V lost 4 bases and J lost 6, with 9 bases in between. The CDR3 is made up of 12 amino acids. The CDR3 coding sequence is TGTGCCATCAGTGGTAACAGGGATGGCTACACCTTC. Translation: CAISGNRDGYTF.

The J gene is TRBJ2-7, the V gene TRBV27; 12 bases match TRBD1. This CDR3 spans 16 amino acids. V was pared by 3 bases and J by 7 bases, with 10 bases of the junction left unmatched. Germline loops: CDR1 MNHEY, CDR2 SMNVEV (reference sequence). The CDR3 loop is CASSFRTGQGAQEQYF. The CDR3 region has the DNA TGTGCCAGCAGTTTTAGGACGGGACAGGGGGCGCAAGAGCAGTACTTC.

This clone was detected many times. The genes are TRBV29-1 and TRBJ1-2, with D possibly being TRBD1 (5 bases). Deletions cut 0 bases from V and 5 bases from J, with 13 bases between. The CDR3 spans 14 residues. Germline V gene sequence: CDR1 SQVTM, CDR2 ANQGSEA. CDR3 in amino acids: CSVEDRQSAYGYTF. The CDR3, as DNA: TGCAGCGTTGAAGATCGACAGTCGGCGTATGGCTACACCTTC.

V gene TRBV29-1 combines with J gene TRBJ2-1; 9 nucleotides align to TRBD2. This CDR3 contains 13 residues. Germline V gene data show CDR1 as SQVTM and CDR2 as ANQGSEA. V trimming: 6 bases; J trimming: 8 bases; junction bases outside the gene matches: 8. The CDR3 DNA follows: TGCAGCGTCAAGGGACTAGCCATCGATGAGCAGTTCTTC. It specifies CSVKGLAIDEQFF.

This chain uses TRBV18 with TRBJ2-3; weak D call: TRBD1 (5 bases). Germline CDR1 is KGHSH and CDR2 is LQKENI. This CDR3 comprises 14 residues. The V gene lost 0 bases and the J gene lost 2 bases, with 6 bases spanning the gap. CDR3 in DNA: TGTGCCAGCTCACCACCCAGGGCCACAGATACGCAGTATTTT. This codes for CASSPPRATDTQYF.

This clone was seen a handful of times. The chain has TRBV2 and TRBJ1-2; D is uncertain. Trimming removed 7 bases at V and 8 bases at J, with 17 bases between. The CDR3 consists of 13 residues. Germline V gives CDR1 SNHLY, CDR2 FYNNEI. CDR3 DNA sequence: TGTGCCAGCATAGGCAGGAGGCTTGGAGGCTACACCTTC. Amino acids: CASIGRRLGGYTF. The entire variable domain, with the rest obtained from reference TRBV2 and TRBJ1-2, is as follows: EPEVTQTPSHQVTQMGQEVILRCVPISNHLYFYWYRQILGQKVEFLVSFYNNEISEKSEIFDDQFSVERPDGSNFTLKIRSTKLEDSAMYFCASIGRRLGGYTFGSGTRLTVV.

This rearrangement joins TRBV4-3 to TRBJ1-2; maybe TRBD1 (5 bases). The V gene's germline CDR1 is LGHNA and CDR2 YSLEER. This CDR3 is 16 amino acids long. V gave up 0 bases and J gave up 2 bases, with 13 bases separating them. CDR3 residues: CASSQDVAGPNYGYTF. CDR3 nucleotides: TGCGCCAGCAGCCAAGATGTGGCAGGGCCAAACTATGGCTACACCTTC.

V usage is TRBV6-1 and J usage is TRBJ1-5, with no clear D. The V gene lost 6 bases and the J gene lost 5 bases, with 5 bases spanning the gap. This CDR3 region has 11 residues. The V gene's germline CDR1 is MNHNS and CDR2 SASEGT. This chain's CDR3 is CASSVDQPQHF. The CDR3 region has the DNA TGTGCCAGCAGCGTCGATCAGCCCCAGCATTTT.

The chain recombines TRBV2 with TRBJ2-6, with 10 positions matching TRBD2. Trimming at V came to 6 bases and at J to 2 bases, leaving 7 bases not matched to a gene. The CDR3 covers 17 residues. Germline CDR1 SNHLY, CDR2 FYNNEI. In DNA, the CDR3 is TGTGCCAGCAGCCAGGCTAGCGGGAGAGCTGGGGCCAACGTCCTGACTTTC. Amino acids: CASSQASGRAGANVLTF.